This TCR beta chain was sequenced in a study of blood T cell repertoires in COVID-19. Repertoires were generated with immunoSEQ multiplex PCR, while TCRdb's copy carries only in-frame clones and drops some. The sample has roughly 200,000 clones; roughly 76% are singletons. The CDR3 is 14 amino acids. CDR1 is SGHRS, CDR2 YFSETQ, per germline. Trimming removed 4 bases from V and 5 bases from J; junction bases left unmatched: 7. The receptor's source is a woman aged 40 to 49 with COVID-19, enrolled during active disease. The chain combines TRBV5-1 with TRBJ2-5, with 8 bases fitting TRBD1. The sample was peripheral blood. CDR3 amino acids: CASSNRGERETQYF. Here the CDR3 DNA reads TGCGCCAGCAGCAACAGGGGGGAGAGGGAGACCCAGTACTTC.